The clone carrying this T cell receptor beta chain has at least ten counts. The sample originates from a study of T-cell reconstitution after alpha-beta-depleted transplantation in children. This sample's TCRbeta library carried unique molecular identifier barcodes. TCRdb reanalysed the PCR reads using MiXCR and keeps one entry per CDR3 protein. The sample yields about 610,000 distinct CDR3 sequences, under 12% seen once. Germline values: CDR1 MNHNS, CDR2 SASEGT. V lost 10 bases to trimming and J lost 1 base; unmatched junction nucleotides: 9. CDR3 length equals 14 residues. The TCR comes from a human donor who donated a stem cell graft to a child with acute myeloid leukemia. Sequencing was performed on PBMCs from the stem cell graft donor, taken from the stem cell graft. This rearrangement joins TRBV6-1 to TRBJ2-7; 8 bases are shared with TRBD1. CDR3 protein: CAIRPGQASYEQYF. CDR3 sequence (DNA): TGTGCCATCAGACCGGGACAGGCGTCCTACGAGCAGTACTTC.